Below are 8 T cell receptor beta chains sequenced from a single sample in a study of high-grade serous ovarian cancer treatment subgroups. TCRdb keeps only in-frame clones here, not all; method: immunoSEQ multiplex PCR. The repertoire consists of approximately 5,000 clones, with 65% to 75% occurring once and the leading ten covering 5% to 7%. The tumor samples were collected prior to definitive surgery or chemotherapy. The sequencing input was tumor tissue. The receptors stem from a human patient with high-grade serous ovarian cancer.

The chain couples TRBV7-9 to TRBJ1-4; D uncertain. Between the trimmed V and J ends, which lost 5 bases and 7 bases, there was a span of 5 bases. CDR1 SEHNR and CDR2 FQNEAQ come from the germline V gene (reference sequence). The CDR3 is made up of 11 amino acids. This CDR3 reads CASSRTEKLFF. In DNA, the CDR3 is TGTGCCAGCAGCAGGACTGAAAAACTGTTTTTT.

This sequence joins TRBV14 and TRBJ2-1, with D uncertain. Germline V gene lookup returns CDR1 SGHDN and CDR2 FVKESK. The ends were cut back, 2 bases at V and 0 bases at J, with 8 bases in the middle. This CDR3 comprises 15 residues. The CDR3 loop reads CASSQWGSSYNEQFF. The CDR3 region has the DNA TGTGCCAGCAGCCAATGGGGTAGCTCCTACAATGAGCAGTTCTTC.

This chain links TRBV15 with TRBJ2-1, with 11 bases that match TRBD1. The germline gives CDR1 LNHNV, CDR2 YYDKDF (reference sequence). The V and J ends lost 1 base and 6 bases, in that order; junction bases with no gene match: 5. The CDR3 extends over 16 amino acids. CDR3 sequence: CATSRGGTGGINEQFF. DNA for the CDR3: TGTGCCACCAGCAGAGGTGGGACAGGGGGGATCAATGAGCAGTTCTTC.

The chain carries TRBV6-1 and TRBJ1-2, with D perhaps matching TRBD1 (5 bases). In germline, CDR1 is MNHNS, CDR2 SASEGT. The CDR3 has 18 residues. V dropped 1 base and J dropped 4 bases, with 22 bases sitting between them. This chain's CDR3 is CASSEGSRVPYELYGYTF. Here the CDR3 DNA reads TGTGCCAGCAGTGAAGGATCCAGGGTCCCCTACGAACTCTATGGCTACACCTTC.

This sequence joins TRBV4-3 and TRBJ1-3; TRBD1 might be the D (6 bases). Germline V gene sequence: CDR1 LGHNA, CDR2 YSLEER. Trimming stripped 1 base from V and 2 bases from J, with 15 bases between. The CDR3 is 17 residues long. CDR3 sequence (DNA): TGCGCCAGCAGCCAAGGAGGGGGAGGGTTAACTGGAAACACCATATATTTT. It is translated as CASSQGGGGLTGNTIYF.

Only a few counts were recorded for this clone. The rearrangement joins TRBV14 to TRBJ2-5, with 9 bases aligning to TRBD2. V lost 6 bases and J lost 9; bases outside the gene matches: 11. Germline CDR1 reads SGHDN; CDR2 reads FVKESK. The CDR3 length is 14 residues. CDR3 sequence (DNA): TGTGCCAGCAGTCTAGCGGGGAGCCAATGGGCCCAGTACTTC. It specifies CASSLAGSQWAQYF.

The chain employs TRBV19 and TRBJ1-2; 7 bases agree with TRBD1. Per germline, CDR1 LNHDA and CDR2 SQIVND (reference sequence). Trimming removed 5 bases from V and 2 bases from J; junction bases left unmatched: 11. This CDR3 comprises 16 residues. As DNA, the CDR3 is TGTGCCAGTAGTCAGGGGGGCGGCAGGCCCAACTATGGCTACACCTTC. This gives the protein CASSQGGGRPNYGYTF.

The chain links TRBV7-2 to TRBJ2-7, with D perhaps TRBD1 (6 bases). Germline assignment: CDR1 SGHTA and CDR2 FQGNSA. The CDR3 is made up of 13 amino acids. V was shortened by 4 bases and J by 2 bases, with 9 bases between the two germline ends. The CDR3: CASSSGTPYEQYF. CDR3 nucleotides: TGTGCCAGCAGCTCCGGGACACCCTACGAGCAGTACTTC.